This T cell receptor beta chain was identified in a study of shared clonotypes between healthy human individuals. Generated by immunoSEQ multiplex PCR, the TCRdb table keeps only in-frame clones and is missing some. The repertoire holds millions of clones, with about 93% as singletons. Naive CD8 cells lacked CD45RO and underwent positive selection for CCR7, leaving out terminally differentiated effector memory CD45RA+ cells. V dropped 2 bases and J dropped 5 bases, with 15 bases sitting between them. CDR3 length equals 15 residues. CDR1 and CDR2 (germline): MDHEN, SYDVKM. Material: naive CD8+ T cells from PBMCs. The genes are TRBV28 and TRBJ1-1; no reliable D call. The sequence was obtained from a man between 18 and 35 years old in good health. Some clones in this sample may be carry-over from other donors' samples. CDR3 sequence reads: CASSLVGEVGTEAFF. For the CDR3, the DNA is TGTGCCAGCAGTTTAGTTGGGGAGGTGGGGACTGAAGCTTTCTTT.